Presented here are 14 T cell receptor beta chains from one specimen sequenced in a study of response to subunit inactivated influenza vaccine. TCRdb called the RT-PCR reads again in MiXCR, with one record for every CDR3 protein. The sample lists about 300,000 distinct CDR3 sequences, 21% occurring once. The sample was PBMCs from blood, taken less than 22 months after vaccination. The receptors originated from a man between 50 and 70 years old who received an inactivated influenza vaccine.

The V gene is TRBV7-2, the J gene TRBJ2-3, with 15 bases matching TRBD2. The V gene's germline CDR1 is SGHTA and CDR2 FQGNSA. This CDR3 has 17 residues. With 5 bases clipped from V and 6 bases from J, the junction kept 9 bases outside the gene matches. The DNA of the CDR3 is TGTGCCAGCAGCGCCCGGACTAGCGGGAGGGTCGGTGATACGCAGTATTTT. As protein: CASSARTSGRVGDTQYF.

The V gene is TRBV20-1, the J gene TRBJ2-3; TRBD2 might be the D (5 bases). The CDR3 has 15 amino acids. CDR1 is DFQATT, CDR2 SNEGSKA, per germline (reference sequence). Trimming shortened V by 7 bases and J by 0 bases, and 17 bases separated the two germline ends. The CDR3 DNA reads as TGCAGTGTGGAGGCGCGAATGACTAGCACAGATACGCAGTATTTT. Its protein is CSVEARMTSTDTQYF.

V gene TRBV5-1 combines with J gene TRBJ2-2, with 8 bases aligning to TRBD1. Per germline, CDR1 SGHRS and CDR2 YFSETQ. J gave up 3 bases and V 3 bases, and 7 bases lay outside the gene matches. The CDR3 covers 16 residues. CDR3 in amino acids: CASSSPGGSDTGELFF. CDR3 sequence (DNA): TGCGCCAGCAGCTCTCCAGGGGGCAGCGACACCGGGGAGCTGTTTTTT.

The chain couples TRBV7-8 to TRBJ1-1; a weak D match, TRBD1 (5 bases). CDR3 length: 17 amino acids. The germline CDR1 and CDR2 sequences are SGHVS and FQNEAQ. Trimming cost V 2 bases and J 1 base, with 17 bases left between them. CDR3 sequence reads: CASSLLYQPGQNTEAFF. In DNA form, the CDR3 reads TGTGCCAGCAGCTTATTATACCAACCCGGACAGAACACTGAAGCTTTCTTT. Combining the CDR3 with reference TRBV7-8 and TRBJ1-1 gives the whole variable domain GAGVSQSPRYKVAKRGQDVALRCDPISGHVSLFWYQQALGQGPEFLTYFQNEAQLDKSGLPSDRFFAERPEGSVSTLKIQRTQQEDSAVYLCASSLLYQPGQNTEAFFGQGTRLTVV.

This clonotype was seen repeatedly, ten times or more. The rearrangement uses TRBV28 and TRBJ1-4, with a weak D call TRBD1 (6 bases). Per the germline V gene, CDR1 is MDHEN and CDR2 is SYDVKM. V dropped 2 bases and J dropped 5 bases, with 9 bases sitting between them. CDR3 length: 14 amino acids. The CDR3, as DNA: TGTGCCAGCAGTTTAGGGACATTGAATGAAAAACTGTTTTTT. Its translation: CASSLGTLNEKLFF. The full variable domain, in which reference TRBV28 and TRBJ1-4 provide the parts outside the CDR3, is DVKVTQSSRYLVKRTGEKVFLECVQDMDHENMFWYRQDPGLGLRLIYFSYDVKMKEKGDIPEGYSVSREKKERFSLILESASTNQTSMYLCASSLGTLNEKLFFGSGTQLSVL.

The sample holds a few counts of this clonotype. The genes are TRBV6-2 or TRBV6-3 and TRBJ2-1; D is undetermined. This CDR3 is 12 amino acids long. The germline V gene encodes CDR1 MNHEY and CDR2 SVGEGT. V was clipped by 6 bases and J by 5 bases, with 8 bases between them. Written as DNA, the CDR3 is TGTGCCAGCAGCCGACAACACAATGAGCAGTTCTTC. This encodes CASSRQHNEQFF.

This clonotype showed up just a few times. This chain links TRBV20-1 with TRBJ1-6; 11 bases are shared with TRBD1. Trimming removed 4 bases from V and 10 bases from J; junction bases left unmatched: 6. Germline assignment: CDR1 DFQATT and CDR2 SNEGSKA (reference sequence). The CDR3 runs to 14 residues. CDR3 DNA sequence: TGCAGTGCTAATTATAGGACAGGGGGCTCACCCCTCCACTTT. Encoded protein: CSANYRTGGSPLHF.

This clonotype was seen only a few times. The CDR3 spells CASNSLAGGWETQYF. Here the CDR3 DNA reads TGTGCCAGCAACTCACTAGCGGGAGGGTGGGAGACCCAGTACTTC. This chain connects TRBV6-1 to TRBJ2-5; TRBD2 aligns across 13 bases. In germline, CDR1 is MNHNS, CDR2 SASEGT. After removal of 7 bases from V and 5 bases from J, the junction contained 7 bases not matched to a gene. The CDR3 contains 15 residues.

This clonotype has only a few counts. The gene calls are TRBV5-1 and TRBJ1-1; D call uncertain. Germline CDR1 and CDR2: SGHRS and YFSETQ. The V and J ends lost 2 bases and 0 bases respectively, with 8 bases between them. CDR3 length: 14 residues. The CDR3 is CASSFGPLNTEAFF. DNA for the CDR3: TGCGCCAGCAGCTTCGGGCCTCTGAACACTGAAGCTTTCTTT.

This clonotype was observed a handful of times. This rearrangement joins TRBV5-1 to TRBJ1-4, with D perhaps matching TRBD1 (6 bases). CDR1 is SGHRS and CDR2 is YFSETQ in the germline V gene. V was cut by 5 bases and J by 3 bases, with 14 bases left in between. This CDR3 comprises 15 residues. CDR3 sequence: CASRIQGNPNEKLFF. In nucleotides, the CDR3 is TGCGCCAGCAGAATACAGGGAAATCCTAATGAAAAACTGTTTTTT. The variable domain in full, with the rest retrieved from reference TRBV5-1 and TRBJ1-4, is KAGVTQTPRYLIKTRGQQVTLSCSPISGHRSVSWYQQTPGQGLQFLFEYFSETQRNKGNFPGRFSGRQFSNSRSEMNVSTLELGDSALYLCASRIQGNPNEKLFFGSGTQLSVL.

The J gene is TRBJ2-3, the V gene TRBV19; 8 nucleotides agree with TRBD1. The CDR3 consists of 14 residues. Looked up from germline, CDR1 is LNHDA and CDR2 is SQIVND (reference sequence). J gave up 4 bases and V 4 bases, and 4 bases lay outside the gene matches. The CDR3 DNA sequence: TGTGCCAGTAGTACAGGACAGGGCCCAGATACGCAGTATTTT. Its protein product is CASSTGQGPDTQYF.

The table lists this clonotype with a few counts. V and J are TRBV9 and TRBJ1-5; TRBD1 aligns across 7 bases. Germline V lookup: CDR1 SGDLS, CDR2 YYNGEE. Trimming took 0 bases from V and 7 from J; bases not matched to a gene: 4. The length of the CDR3 is 14 residues. Written as DNA, the CDR3 is TGTGCCAGCAGCGTAGGGGACAGCCGACAGCCCCAGCATTTT. This gives the protein CASSVGDSRQPQHF.

This clonotype was counted many times. An end of the junction differs from the germline gene, which may be a read error. The chain links TRBV3-1 to TRBJ1-1; no definite D call. Germline CDR1 reads LGHDT; CDR2 reads YNNKEL (reference sequence). The CDR3 consists of 14 residues. This CDR3 reads CASSQGIANAEAFF. CDR3 DNA sequence: TGTGCCAGCAGCCAAGGGATCGCGAACGCTGAAGCTTTCTTT.

Ten or more counts support this clonotype. V usage is TRBV28 and J usage is TRBJ1-1, with TRBD1 identical over 8 bases. This CDR3 comprises 16 residues. V lost 6 bases and J lost 0; bases outside the gene matches: 9. Germline CDR1 is MDHEN and CDR2 is SYDVKM. In DNA, the CDR3 is TGTGCCAGCAGCAACAGGGGGAAGTCTATGAACACTGAAGCTTTCTTT. It translates to CASSNRGKSMNTEAFF.